Listed here are 21 T cell receptor beta chains from one sample, sequenced in a study of PD-1 blockade in classical Hodgkin lymphoma. TCRdb keeps only in-frame clones here, not all; method: immunoSEQ multiplex PCR. Of more than 50,000 clones in the sample, 71% are singletons; the top ten hold 9% to 10%. Each patient relapsed following autologous stem cell transplantation, and prior brentuximab vedotin exposure differed. Source: peripheral blood mononuclear cells (PBMCs), taken before the second cycle of nivolumab. The receptors come from a human donor with classical Hodgkin lymphoma.

The chain combines TRBV5-1 with TRBJ1-5; D is ambiguous. The CDR3 spans 15 residues. The germline V and J ends were trimmed by 4 bases and 0 bases, with 11 bases remaining between them. Germline V CDR1 and CDR2: SGHRS, YFSETQ. This CDR3 reads CASSLWEASNQPQHF. The CDR3 DNA is TGCGCCAGCAGCCTGTGGGAAGCTAGCAATCAGCCCCAGCATTTT.

This chain connects TRBV7-9 to TRBJ2-7; 7 bases fit TRBD2. Trimming cost V 5 bases and J 3 bases; bases outside gene matches: 10. Per germline, CDR1 SEHNR and CDR2 FQNEAQ (reference sequence). The CDR3 totals 15 residues. The CDR3 spells CASSQSREVDYEQYF. CDR3 bases: TGTGCCAGCAGCCAAAGTCGGGAGGTCGACTACGAGCAGTACTTC.

This clone turned up a few times. J is TRBJ2-7 and V is TRBV5-1; weak D call: TRBD2 (5 bases). The CDR3 spans 11 residues. The V end was cut by 3 bases, the J end by 7 bases, with 8 bases between. Germline CDR1 and CDR2: SGHRS and YFSETQ. Written as DNA, the CDR3 is TGCGCCAGCAGCTCACCGGGGGAGCAGTACTTC. Encoded protein: CASSSPGEQYF. Together with reference TRBV5-1 and TRBJ2-7, the CDR3 gives the full variable domain: KAGVTQTPRYLIKTRGQQVTLSCSPISGHRSVSWYQQTPGQGLQFLFEYFSETQRNKGNFPGRFSGRQFSNSRSEMNVSTLELGDSALYLCASSSPGEQYFGPGTRLTVT.

V is TRBV28 and J is TRBJ1-2; no definite D call. This CDR3 spans 13 amino acids. The germline V gene has CDR1 MDHEN and CDR2 SYDVKM. The V end was cut by 6 bases, the J end by 8 bases, with 16 bases between. The CDR3 is CASRLRAVGGYTF. The CDR3 DNA follows: TGTGCCAGCAGGCTCCGGGCAGTAGGCGGCTACACCTTC.

This sequence joins TRBV28 and TRBJ1-5; D may be TRBD1 (5 bases). CDR1 is MDHEN and CDR2 is SYDVKM in the germline V gene. This CDR3 comprises 15 residues. Trimming pared 3 bases from V and 7 bases from J, leaving 16 bases between. The CDR3 region has the DNA TGTGCCAGCAGTTTCCCCGCGAGGGGTTTGCAGCCCCAGCATTTT. Protein product: CASSFPARGLQPQHF.

The chain links TRBV9 to TRBJ2-7; 9 bases fit TRBD2. This CDR3 spans 18 amino acids. Trimming took 5 bases from V and 6 from J; bases not matched to a gene: 21. The germline CDR1 and CDR2 sequences are SGDLS and YYNGEE. CDR3 in DNA: TGTGCCAGCAGTTCTACGGGACTAGCTCACTCCTTCCACCCCGAGCAGTACTTC. Encoded protein: CASSSTGLAHSFHPEQYF.

V usage is TRBV5-1 and J usage is TRBJ1-4; unclear D gene. Germline CDR1 SGHRS, CDR2 YFSETQ. V was shortened by 5 bases and J by 3 bases, with 8 bases between the two germline ends. The CDR3 loop spans 13 amino acids. The DNA of the CDR3 is TGCGCCAGCAGGACGGATCCTAATGAAAAACTGTTTTTT. It is translated as CASRTDPNEKLFF.

V usage is TRBV5-6 and J usage is TRBJ1-6; 11 bases fit TRBD1. Per the germline V gene, CDR1 is SGHDT and CDR2 is YYEEEE. This CDR3 region has 19 residues. The J segment lost 2 bases and the V segment lost 4 bases, leaving 11 bases of the junction unmatched. CDR3 nucleotides: TGTGCCAGCAGCGTGGACAGGGGGCTAGGGCGGGCCTATAATTCACCCCTCCACTTT. Residues: CASSVDRGLGRAYNSPLHF.

In regard to this clone: In the same sample, other DNA sequences code for this CDR3. The chain recombines TRBV5-1 with TRBJ2-7; a weak D match, TRBD2 (6 bases). This CDR3 contains 14 residues. Germline V lookup: CDR1 SGHRS, CDR2 YFSETQ. Trimming pared 4 bases from V and 3 bases from J, leaving 14 bases between. CDR3 DNA: TGCGCCAGCAGCCTATCAGCGGGTCGCTACGAGCAGTACTTC. Translating gives CASSLSAGRYEQYF. Full variable domain (remainder filled in from reference TRBV5-1 and TRBJ2-7): KAGVTQTPRYLIKTRGQQVTLSCSPISGHRSVSWYQQTPGQGLQFLFEYFSETQRNKGNFPGRFSGRQFSNSRSEMNVSTLELGDSALYLCASSLSAGRYEQYFGPGTRLTVT.

This chain uses TRBV4-2 with TRBJ2-4, with D hard to call. Germline CDR1 is LGHNA and CDR2 is YNFKEQ. This CDR3 spans 13 amino acids. Trimming removed 2 bases at V and 9 bases at J, with 11 bases between. The CDR3 DNA is TGTGCCAGCAGCCAATTCGAGGATGCCATTCAGTACTTC. This encodes CASSQFEDAIQYF.

J is TRBJ2-5 and V is TRBV6-1, with 8 bases aligning to TRBD1. The length of the CDR3 is 14 residues. The J segment lost 5 bases and the V segment lost 7 bases, leaving 9 bases of the junction unmatched. Germline V gene data show CDR1 as MNHNS and CDR2 as SASEGT. The CDR3 reads CASKGQALGETQYF. The DNA for the CDR3 is TGTGCCAGCAAGGGACAGGCGCTGGGGGAGACCCAGTACTTC.

The chain links TRBV6-6 to TRBJ1-1; D is uncertain. This CDR3 contains 15 residues. V was trimmed by 4 bases and J by 3 bases, leaving 15 bases between them. Germline values: CDR1 MNHNY, CDR2 SVGAGI (reference sequence). CDR3 region: CASSSPSTTDTEAFF. CDR3 bases: TGTGCCAGCAGTTCTCCAAGTACAACGGACACTGAAGCTTTCTTT.

The chain uses TRBV25-1 and TRBJ2-3; 7 bases line up with TRBD2. Germline V gene lookup returns CDR1 MGHDK and CDR2 SYGVNS. V shed 2 bases, J shed 0 bases, and the junction held 2 bases outside the gene matches. This CDR3 is built from 15 residues. CDR3: CASSETSASTDTQYF. In DNA form, the CDR3 reads TGTGCCAGCAGTGAAACTAGCGCCAGCACAGATACGCAGTATTTT.

This clone was counted once. This chain links TRBV4-1 with TRBJ1-5; D is possibly TRBD1 (5 bases). V was cut by 0 bases and J by 7 bases, with 7 bases left in between. This CDR3 has 13 amino acids. Germline CDR1 MGHRA, CDR2 YSYEKL. CDR3 residues: CASSQDRDQPQHF. In DNA form, the CDR3 reads TGCGCCAGCAGCCAAGACAGGGACCAGCCCCAGCATTTT.

The chain is built from TRBV30 and TRBJ2-7; D unresolved. Between the trimmed V and J ends, which lost 2 bases and 4 bases, there was a span of 12 bases. This CDR3 has 13 residues. CDR1 GTSNPN and CDR2 SVGIG come from the germline V gene (reference sequence). The CDR3: CAWSIGDPYEQYF. The CDR3 nucleotides are TGTGCCTGGAGTATTGGAGATCCATACGAGCAGTACTTC.

This clone was seen more than once but under ten times. The chain is built from TRBV10-3 and TRBJ2-6; tentative D call: TRBD1 (6 bases). From germline, CDR1 is ENHRY and CDR2 SYGVKD. CDR3 size: 17 residues. Deletions cut 6 bases from V and 0 bases from J, with 15 bases between. The DNA for the CDR3 is TGTGCCATCAGCCCAGGTGGGGGCCTCTCTGGGGCCAACGTCCTGACTTTC. This codes for CAISPGGGLSGANVLTF.

This chain connects TRBV11-2 to TRBJ2-7; the match to TRBD1 covers 9 bases. Losses at the gene ends were 2 bases for V and 3 bases for J; bases not matched to a gene: 5. CDR3 length equals 15 residues. Germline V gives CDR1 SGHAT, CDR2 FQNNGV. The CDR3 DNA reads TGTGCCAGCAGCTTATCGACAGGGGGTCGCTACGAGCAGTACTTC. Its protein is CASSLSTGGRYEQYF.

The CDR3: CASRHMGAPEQYF. In nucleotides, the CDR3 is TGTGCCAGCAGGCATATGGGGGCGCCAGAGCAGTACTTC. The chain joins TRBV28 to TRBJ2-7; possible D gene TRBD1, 6 bases. V lost 6 bases to trimming and J lost 7 bases, with 16 bases between them. Germline V lookup: CDR1 MDHEN, CDR2 SYDVKM. The CDR3 is 13 residues long.

This clone was detected ten times or more. The V and J genes are TRBV7-9 and TRBJ2-1, with D possibly being TRBD1 or TRBD2 (6 bases each). Between the trimmed V and J ends, which lost 5 bases and 9 bases, there was a span of 23 bases. CDR3 length: 16 amino acids. The germline V gene encodes CDR1 SEHNR and CDR2 FQNEAQ (reference sequence). The CDR3 coding sequence is TGTGCCAGCAGCGACGTCGGGGGACAAAGGGAGAGTGAGCAGTTCTTC. This sequence encodes CASSDVGGQRESEQFF.

This clone was seen repeatedly, ten times or more. Here the CDR3 DNA reads TGTGCCAGCAGCGTAGGGACAGTCAATCAGCCCCAGCATTTT. Its translation is CASSVGTVNQPQHF. The V call is TRBV9, the J call TRBJ1-5; D is possibly TRBD1 (6 bases). The germline gives CDR1 SGDLS, CDR2 YYNGEE. Trimming took off 0 bases at V and 3 bases at J, with 7 bases between the two ends. This CDR3 comprises 14 residues. Full variable domain (outside the CDR3, taken from reference TRBV9 and TRBJ1-5): DSGVTQTPKHLITATGQRVTLRCSPRSGDLSVYWYQQSLDQGLQFLIQYYNGEERAKGNILERFSAQQFPDLHSELNLSSLELGDSALYFCASSVGTVNQPQHFGDGTRLSIL.

This chain joins TRBV7-6 and TRBJ1-4, with a tentative D call TRBD1 (6 bases). The CDR3 extends over 14 amino acids. Germline CDR1 and CDR2: SGHVS and FNYEAQ. Trimming stripped 1 base from V and 6 bases from J, with 9 bases between. The CDR3 DNA reads as TGTGCCAGCAGCTTAGTGGCAGGGGATGAAAAACTGTTTTTT. Translated, it gives CASSLVAGDEKLFF.